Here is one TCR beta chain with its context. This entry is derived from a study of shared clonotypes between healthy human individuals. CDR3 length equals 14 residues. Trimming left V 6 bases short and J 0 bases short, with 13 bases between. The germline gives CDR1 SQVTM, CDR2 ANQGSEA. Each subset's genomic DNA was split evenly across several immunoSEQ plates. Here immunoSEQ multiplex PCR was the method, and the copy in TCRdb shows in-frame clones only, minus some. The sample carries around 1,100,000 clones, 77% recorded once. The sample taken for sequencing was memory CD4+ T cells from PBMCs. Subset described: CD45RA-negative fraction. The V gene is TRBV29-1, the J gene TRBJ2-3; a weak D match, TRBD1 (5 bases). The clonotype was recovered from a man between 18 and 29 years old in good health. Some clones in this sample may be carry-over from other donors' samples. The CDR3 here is CSVTGTPSTDTQYF. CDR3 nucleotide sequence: TGCAGCGTCACAGGCACACCAAGCACAGATACGCAGTATTTT.